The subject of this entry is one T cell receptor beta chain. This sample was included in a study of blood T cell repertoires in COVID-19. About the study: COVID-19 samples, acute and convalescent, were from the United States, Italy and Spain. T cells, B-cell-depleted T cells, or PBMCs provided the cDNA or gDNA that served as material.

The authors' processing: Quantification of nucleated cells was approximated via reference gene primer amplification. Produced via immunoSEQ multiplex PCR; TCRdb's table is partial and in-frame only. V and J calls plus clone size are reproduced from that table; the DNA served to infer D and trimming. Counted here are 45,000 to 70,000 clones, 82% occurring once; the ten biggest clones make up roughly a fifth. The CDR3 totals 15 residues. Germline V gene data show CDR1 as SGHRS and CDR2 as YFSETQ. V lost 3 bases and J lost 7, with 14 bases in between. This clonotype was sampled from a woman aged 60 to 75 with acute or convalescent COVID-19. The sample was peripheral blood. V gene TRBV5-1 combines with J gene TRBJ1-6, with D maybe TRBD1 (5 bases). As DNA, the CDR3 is TGCGCCAGCAGCTCACTGACAGTGGAGAATTCACCCCTCCACTTT. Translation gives CASSSLTVENSPLHF.